The 12 T cell receptor beta chains listed next were all sequenced from one sample in a study of blood T cell repertoires in COVID-19. Repertoires were generated with immunoSEQ multiplex PCR, while TCRdb's copy carries only in-frame clones and drops some. In the table there are some 200,000 clones, 84% of which are singletons. Specimen: peripheral blood. The source is a woman aged 40 to 50 who had recovered from COVID-19.

This clone was counted a single time. This chain uses TRBV3-1 (or the pseudogene TRBV3-2) with TRBJ1-1; 7 bases fit TRBD1. The CDR3 is made up of 14 amino acids. J gave up 3 bases and V 3 bases, and 4 bases lay outside the gene matches. Germline-derived CDR1 and CDR2 are LGHDT and YNNKEL (reference sequence). CDR3 region: CASSHWTGYTEAFF. The CDR3 region has the DNA TGTGCCAGCAGCCATTGGACAGGCTACACTGAAGCTTTCTTT.

The chain joins TRBV7-9 to TRBJ2-7, with TRBD1 matching over 8 bases. The junction had 1 base not matched to a gene; V was cut back by 5 bases and J by 7 bases. The CDR3 length is 11 residues. Germline V gene data show CDR1 as SEHNR and CDR2 as FQNEAQ (reference sequence). In DNA form, the CDR3 reads TGTGCCAGCAGCGGGACAGGAGAGCAGTACTTC. It encodes CASSGTGEQYF.

The V gene is TRBV18, the J gene TRBJ1-6, with 8 bases identical to TRBD1. This CDR3 has 16 amino acids. Per the germline V gene, CDR1 is KGHSH and CDR2 is LQKENI. The V gene end was trimmed by 6 bases and the J gene end by 2 bases; junction bases not matched to a gene: 6. The CDR3 bases are TGTGCCAGCTCGCGACGACAGGGGCCCTATAATTCACCCCTCCACTTT. Its translation: CASSRRQGPYNSPLHF.

The V and J genes are TRBV11-1 and TRBJ2-5; TRBD1 matches 7 bases. The CDR3 totals 15 residues. Germline assignment: CDR1 SGHAT and CDR2 FQDESV (reference sequence). Losses at the gene ends were 5 bases for V and 0 bases for J; bases not matched to a gene: 6. The CDR3 sequence: CASSPRTGYQETQYF. The DNA of the CDR3 is TGTGCCAGCAGCCCGAGGACAGGTTACCAAGAGACCCAGTACTTC.

This chain joins TRBV2 and TRBJ2-3; D might be TRBD1 (6 bases). CDR3 length equals 14 residues. With 7 bases removed from V and 0 bases from J, the gap between germline ends came to 11 bases. CDR1 is SNHLY and CDR2 is FYNNEI in the germline V gene. The CDR3 loop reads CASTTDRSTDTQYF. CDR3 DNA sequence: TGTGCCAGCACTACGGACAGAAGCACAGATACGCAGTATTTT.

This clone was recorded a few times. This rearrangement joins TRBV11-3 to TRBJ1-2, with 7 bases that match TRBD1. CDR3 length: 14 residues. Germline V gene sequence: CDR1 SGHNT, CDR2 YENEEA. V lost 0 bases, J lost 3 bases, and 1 base stayed unmatched. The CDR3 protein is CASSLDDRDYGYTF. CDR3 DNA sequence: TGTGCCAGCAGCTTAGACGACAGGGACTATGGCTACACCTTC.

The chain recombines TRBV7-2 with TRBJ2-5; 10 nucleotides align to TRBD2. The CDR3 has 15 residues. CDR1 SGHTA and CDR2 FQGNSA come from the germline V gene. The ends lost 6 bases at V and 4 bases at J; junction bases unmatched: 8. CDR3 DNA sequence: TGTGCCAGCAGTAACCAAGCGGGGGGGCCAGAGACCCAGTACTTC. Its translation: CASSNQAGGPETQYF.

This rearrangement joins TRBV3-1 (or the pseudogene TRBV3-2) to TRBJ2-5; no firm D call. With 1 base removed from V and 5 bases from J, the gap between germline ends came to 5 bases. The CDR3 is 12 residues long. Germline CDR1 LGHDT, CDR2 YNNKEL (reference sequence). CDR3 in DNA: TGTGCCAGCAGCCAAGTATTCGAGACCCAGTACTTC. Translated, it gives CASSQVFETQYF.

The rearrangement links TRBV7-9 to TRBJ1-4, with 8 bases that match TRBD1. The CDR3 length is 15 residues. Germline-derived CDR1 and CDR2 are SEHNR and FQNEAQ (reference sequence). V dropped 5 bases and J dropped 5; count of bases not matched to a gene: 7. In DNA, the CDR3 is TGTGCCAGCAGCGAGGGGGACAGGCTAAATGAAAAACTGTTTTTT. It encodes CASSEGDRLNEKLFF. Full variable domain (missing parts from reference TRBV7-9 and TRBJ1-4): DTGVSQNPRHKITKRGQNVTFRCDPISEHNRLYWYRQTLGQGPEFLTYFQNEAQLEKSRLLSDRFSAERPKGSFSTLEIQRTEQGDSAMYLCASSEGDRLNEKLFFGSGTQLSVL.

J is TRBJ2-1 and V is TRBV6-6, with D unresolved. Germline lookup yields CDR1 MNHNY and CDR2 SVGAGI (reference sequence). The CDR3 runs 13 residues. Trimming took off 11 bases at V and 3 bases at J, with 14 bases between the two ends. CDR3 amino acids: CAGSSNFYNEQFF. The CDR3 DNA reads as TGTGCCGGCTCCTCGAATTTCTACAATGAGCAGTTCTTC.

In DNA, the CDR3 is TGTGCCAGCAGTGAAGTTCGGGGAACGGAGACCCAGTACTTC. It translates to CASSEVRGTETQYF. The chain uses TRBV2 and TRBJ2-5; D perhaps matches TRBD2 (5 bases). Trimming cost V 1 base and J 5 bases, with 11 bases left between them. Per germline, CDR1 SNHLY and CDR2 FYNNEI. The CDR3 sequence is 14 residues long.

The chain has TRBV24-1 and TRBJ2-1; 11 bases are shared with TRBD1. Per the germline V gene, CDR1 is KGHDR and CDR2 is SFDVKD. V dropped 6 bases and J dropped 10; count of bases not matched to a gene: 10. This CDR3 has 15 amino acids. The CDR3: CATSHYGTGGYEQFF. The CDR3 region has the DNA TGTGCCACCAGTCACTACGGGACAGGGGGTTACGAGCAGTTCTTC.